The 21 T cell receptor beta chains below were found in one sample sequenced in a study of regulatory T cells in long-lasting Graves disease. Libraries of TCR beta came from iRepertoire HTBI primers plus Arm-PCR of CDR3 regions. TCRdb recomputed calls from the multiplex PCR reads with MiXCR, one row per CDR3 protein. The top ten hold 12% of the sample, which has hundreds of thousands of distinct CDR3 sequences, approximately 16% seen once. Time point indicated: newly diagnosed GD, antithyroid drugs for less than 3 months. Generation of the TCR library employed RNA extracted from PBMCs. The data also belong to a second study, concerning T cells in Graves' hyperthyroidism and ophthalmopathy.

The sample was peripheral blood mononuclear cells (PBMCs), taken at new diagnosis, from a patient treated with antithyroid drugs. The receptors shown here come from a man aged 18 to 29 with Graves disease.

The rearrangement joins TRBV28 to TRBJ2-7; D gene ambiguous. Germline CDR1 MDHEN, CDR2 SYDVKM. The CDR3 is made up of 13 amino acids. Trimming cost V 6 bases and J 5 bases, with 14 bases left between them. The CDR3 sequence: CASRSHGIDEQYF. The CDR3, as DNA: TGTGCCAGCAGGTCTCATGGGATCGACGAGCAGTACTTC.

The chain is built from TRBV29-1 and TRBJ1-2, with TRBD1 as a possible D gene (5 bases). The germline V and J ends were trimmed by 7 bases and 7 bases, with 19 bases remaining between them. From germline, CDR1 is SQVTM and CDR2 ANQGSEA. This CDR3 has 13 amino acids. The CDR3 DNA reads as TGCAGCGGGACGGGACCGTACCCCAGTGGCTACACCTTC. It translates to CSGTGPYPSGYTF. The full variable domain, completed using reference TRBV29-1 and TRBJ1-2, is SAVISQKPSRDICQRGTSLTIQCQVDSQVTMMFWYRQQPGQSLTLIATANQGSEATYESGFVIDKFPISRPNLTFSTLTVSNMSPEDSSIYLCSGTGPYPSGYTFGSGTRLTVV.

This clonotype occurred many times. V usage is TRBV12-3 or TRBV12-4 and J usage is TRBJ2-5; 10 bases match TRBD1. The V gene end was trimmed by 5 bases and the J gene end by 4 bases; junction bases not matched to a gene: 7. The CDR3 consists of 15 residues. The CDR3 DNA follows: TGTGCCAGCAGTACCGGACAGGGGGTAGGAGAGACCCAGTACTTC. Amino acid sequence: CASSTGQGVGETQYF.

The table lists this clonotype with many counts. The chain combines TRBV3-1 with TRBJ2-7; D is tentatively TRBD1 or TRBD2 (5 bases each). V shed 1 base and J shed 3 bases, with 16 bases lying between them. This CDR3 comprises 16 residues. Germline assignment: CDR1 LGHDT and CDR2 YNNKEL (reference sequence). DNA of the CDR3: TGTGCCAGCAGCCAAGTCCGTGGGGACGAGAACTACGAGCAGTACTTC. Translating it yields CASSQVRGDENYEQYF.

This clonotype was found many times. The chain joins TRBV3-1 to TRBJ2-1; 14 bases are a match to TRBD2. The germline gives CDR1 LGHDT, CDR2 YNNKEL (reference sequence). There are 18 residues in the CDR3. Trimming removed 3 bases from V and 6 bases from J; junction bases left unmatched: 10. As DNA, the CDR3 is TGTGCCAGCAGCCAGCATCCCGGGACTAGCGGGAGTGGCAATGAGCAGTTCTTC. Protein product: CASSQHPGTSGSGNEQFF.

Many counts were recorded for this clonotype. In DNA, the CDR3 is TGTGCCAGCAGTTTGGGGGGCTGGGCCAACGTCCTGACTTTC. It translates to CASSLGGWANVLTF. The V gene is TRBV28, the J gene TRBJ2-6; D might be TRBD1 or TRBD2, each matching 6 bases. Per the germline V gene, CDR1 is MDHEN and CDR2 is SYDVKM. This CDR3 has 14 residues. Trimming shortened V by 3 bases and J by 5 bases, and 8 bases separated the two germline ends.

This clonotype was found many times. This chain connects TRBV2 to TRBJ2-3; D unclear. CDR3 length: 12 residues. Germline V lookup: CDR1 SNHLY, CDR2 FYNNEI. Trimming took off 4 bases at V and 2 bases at J, with 4 bases between the two ends. The CDR3 is CASSATTDTQYF. For the CDR3, the DNA is TGTGCCAGCAGTGCCACCACAGATACGCAGTATTTT.

In its sample, this clonotype was seen a few times. A much larger clone differs by one base, so this may be a read error. The chain recombines TRBV9 with TRBJ2-3; D unclear. Germline values: CDR1 SGDLS, CDR2 YYNGEE. V was clipped by 0 bases and J by 4 bases, with 3 bases between them. CDR3 length: 12 residues. CDR3 in amino acids: CASSVGPDTQYF. CDR3 DNA sequence: TGTGCCAGCAGCGTAGGCCCAGATACGCAGTATTTT.

This clonotype was observed a few times. V and J are TRBV6-1 and TRBJ1-1, with TRBD1 as a possible D gene (5 bases). Trimming cost V 3 bases and J 8 bases, with 13 bases left between them. Germline V gene sequence: CDR1 MNHNS, CDR2 SASEGT. This CDR3 spans 13 amino acids. The CDR3 region has the DNA TGTGCCAGCAGTGACCTACGGGGGTCGGAAGCTTTCTTT. It is translated as CASSDLRGSEAFF.

This clonotype was recorded many times. This sequence joins TRBV5-1 and TRBJ2-7, with 7 bases aligning to TRBD1. The CDR3 is 15 amino acids. Germline lookup yields CDR1 SGHRS and CDR2 YFSETQ. V lost 4 bases and J lost 0; bases outside the gene matches: 7. As DNA, the CDR3 is TGCGCCAGCAGCCGAGAGGGGGACAGCTCCTACGAGCAGTACTTC. Translated: CASSREGDSSYEQYF.

The sample holds a few counts of this clonotype. This rearrangement joins TRBV4-1 to TRBJ2-2, with 10 bases that match TRBD1. The CDR3 loop spans 15 amino acids. J gave up 3 bases and V 4 bases, and 2 bases lay outside the gene matches. The V gene's germline CDR1 is MGHRA and CDR2 YSYEKL. This CDR3 is CASSPDRGDTGELFF. The CDR3 coding sequence is TGCGCCAGCAGCCCGGACAGGGGGGACACCGGGGAGCTGTTTTTT.

The sample holds a few counts of this clonotype. The chain carries TRBV20-1 and TRBJ2-1; 11 bases are shared with TRBD2. Germline loops: CDR1 DFQATT, CDR2 SNEGSKA (reference sequence). The V gene end was trimmed by 3 bases and the J gene end by 4 bases; junction bases not matched to a gene: 5. This CDR3 contains 15 residues. CDR3 region: CSASELAGVYNEQFF. In DNA form, the CDR3 reads TGCAGTGCTAGTGAACTAGCGGGGGTATACAATGAGCAGTTCTTC.

This clonotype was observed a handful of times. The rearrangement joins TRBV27 to TRBJ2-7; possibly TRBD1 for D (5 bases). Trimming took off 3 bases at V and 7 bases at J, with 13 bases between the two ends. The CDR3 has 13 amino acids. Germline lookup yields CDR1 MNHEY and CDR2 SMNVEV (reference sequence). In DNA, the CDR3 is TGTGCCAGCAGTTTTTCGGCAGGGCTGGAGCAGTACTTC. It codes for CASSFSAGLEQYF.

The table lists this clonotype with many counts. The chain links TRBV29-1 to TRBJ2-7; no clear D. Trimming took off 4 bases at V and 0 bases at J, with 10 bases between the two ends. Germline values: CDR1 SQVTM, CDR2 ANQGSEA. The CDR3 is 13 amino acids. CDR3 sequence: CSVVLGNSYEQYF. The CDR3 coding sequence is TGCAGCGTTGTACTGGGGAACTCCTACGAGCAGTACTTC.

As to this clonotype: With a much larger clone just one base away, this may be a read error. The V call is TRBV11-2, the J call TRBJ2-3; perhaps TRBD2 as D (5 bases). The tail of the sequence fits TRBJ2-1 better, so the J call may be wrong. This CDR3 is 15 amino acids long. The germline V gene has CDR1 SGHAT and CDR2 FQNNGV. In DNA form, the CDR3 reads TGTGCCAGCAGCTTAGAAGCGGCAATAACCTACGAGCAGTTCTTC. Amino acids: CASSLEAAITYEQFF.

This clonotype was seen a few times. V is TRBV2 and J is TRBJ2-3; D unclear. Trimming removed 7 bases from V and 4 bases from J, with 9 bases in between. The V gene's germline CDR1 is SNHLY and CDR2 FYNNEI. The CDR3 loop spans 12 amino acids. DNA of the CDR3: TGTGCCAGCAAAGGCGGACCAGATACGCAGTATTTT. It codes for CASKGGPDTQYF.

The rearrangement links TRBV27 to TRBJ1-6, with 8 bases aligning to TRBD1. This CDR3 contains 16 residues. The V gene's germline CDR1 is MNHEY and CDR2 SMNVEV (reference sequence). V dropped 7 bases and J dropped 10; count of bases not matched to a gene: 15. The CDR3 DNA sequence: TGTGCCAGCACAGAATCGGACAGGGCGGGTTACTCACCCCTCCACTTT. It is translated as CASTESDRAGYSPLHF.

CDR3 DNA sequence: TGCGCCAGCAGCCAGGCCGACTTATTCCTCTACAATGAGCAGTTCTTC. This translates into CASSQADLFLYNEQFF. The rearrangement uses TRBV4-1 and TRBJ2-1; D is unresolved. V dropped 3 bases and J dropped 3 bases, with 15 bases sitting between them. Germline loops: CDR1 MGHRA, CDR2 YSYEKL. This CDR3 is built from 16 residues.

The rearrangement uses TRBV13 and TRBJ1-2; D perhaps matches TRBD1 (6 bases). The germline V gene encodes CDR1 PRHDT and CDR2 FYEKMQ (reference sequence). The length of the CDR3 is 15 residues. Trimming took 5 bases from V and 3 from J, leaving 16 bases between them. CDR3 DNA sequence: TGTGCCAGCAGCGAAGGGGGGGGGCCTTACTATGGCTACACCTTC. Translated, it gives CASSEGGGPYYGYTF.

Written as DNA, the CDR3 is TGTGCCAGCGGCAAGGGGGAGGGCCTTCCGAGCTCCTACGAGCAGTACTTC. This codes for CASGKGEGLPSSYEQYF. This chain connects TRBV5-4 to TRBJ2-7; possibly TRBD2 for D (7 bases). Germline V gene data show CDR1 as SGHNT and CDR2 as YYREEE (reference sequence). Trimming shortened V by 7 bases and J by 0 bases, and 23 bases separated the two germline ends. The length of the CDR3 is 17 residues.

This clonotype was recorded many times. The chain recombines TRBV20-1 with TRBJ2-5, with 8 bases matching TRBD2. V lost 0 bases, J lost 2 bases, and 8 bases stayed unmatched. Germline-derived CDR1 and CDR2 are DFQATT and SNEGSKA (reference sequence). This CDR3 has 16 residues. This CDR3 is CSARDGRAGPQETQYF. CDR3 DNA sequence: TGCAGTGCTAGAGACGGGAGGGCAGGGCCACAAGAGACCCAGTACTTC.